These 18 T cell receptor beta chains were sequenced from one sample in a study of immunodeficiency. Assay: immunoSEQ multiplex PCR; the TCRdb copy retains only in-frame clones and omits some. The sample includes about 380 clones, over 90% of them seen just once. The source material was CD8+ T cells from blood. The receptors stem from a girl between 2 and 10 years old.

The rearrangement links TRBV7-8 to TRBJ2-1, with unresolved D. The CDR3 totals 17 residues. The ends were cut back, 1 base at V and 0 bases at J, with 13 bases in the middle. Germline V gene lookup returns CDR1 SGHVS and CDR2 FQNEAQ. This CDR3 is CASSLGDGSSSYNEQFF. CDR3 nucleotides: TGTGCCAGCAGCTTAGGCGACGGGTCGAGCTCCTACAATGAGCAGTTCTTC.

This chain uses TRBV2 with TRBJ2-2; no firm D call. Germline CDR1 reads SNHLY; CDR2 reads FYNNEI. The CDR3 has 16 residues. V lost 8 bases and J lost 1, with 17 bases in between. CDR3 in DNA: TGTGCCAGCCAAAGGAGTCTAGGGAAGAACACCGGGGAGCTGTTTTTT. This gives the protein CASQRSLGKNTGELFF.

The J gene is TRBJ2-3, the V gene TRBV4-3; weak D call: TRBD2 (6 bases). The CDR3 contains 16 residues. Germline V CDR1 and CDR2: LGHNA, YSLEER. Trimming took off 1 base at V and 2 bases at J, with 13 bases between the two ends. This chain's CDR3 is CASSQGVWGLTDTQYF. The CDR3, as DNA: TGCGCCAGCAGCCAAGGTGTGTGGGGACTCACAGATACGCAGTATTTT.

The chain has TRBV28 and TRBJ1-1, with D unresolved. Germline loops: CDR1 MDHEN, CDR2 SYDVKM. This CDR3 region has 14 residues. Between the trimmed V and J ends, which lost 5 bases and 7 bases, there was a span of 17 bases. CDR3 residues: CASSSSRESLEAFF. CDR3 DNA: TGTGCCAGCAGTAGCTCCCGGGAGTCTCTTGAAGCTTTCTTT.

The chain has TRBV2 and TRBJ2-3, with 14 nucleotides matching TRBD2. Looked up from germline, CDR1 is SNHLY and CDR2 is FYNNEI. CDR3 length equals 19 residues. V trimming: 6 bases; J trimming: 0 bases; junction bases outside the gene matches: 11. The CDR3 DNA reads as TGTGCCAGCAGCGGGACTAGCGGGAGAGTGGTTTTTAGCACAGATACGCAGTATTTT. Encoded protein: CASSGTSGRVVFSTDTQYF.

The chain uses TRBV15 and TRBJ1-3, with D possibly being TRBD1 (5 bases). Germline assignment: CDR1 LNHNV and CDR2 YYDKDF (reference sequence). This CDR3 has 15 amino acids. Trimming removed 2 bases at V and 1 base at J, with 9 bases between. CDR3 amino acids: CATSRRRGSGNTIYF. In DNA, the CDR3 is TGTGCCACCAGCAGACGAAGGGGATCTGGAAACACCATATATTTT.

V and J are TRBV27 and TRBJ2-1, with TRBD1 identical over 10 bases. The junction had 4 bases not matched to a gene; V was cut back by 3 bases and J by 8 bases. Germline CDR1 is MNHEY and CDR2 is SMNVEV (reference sequence). This CDR3 has 14 amino acids. The CDR3 is CASSLDRGAYEQFF. The CDR3 DNA is TGTGCCAGCAGTTTGGACAGGGGGGCATATGAGCAGTTCTTC.

V gene TRBV7-9 combines with J gene TRBJ2-2; no firm D call. Between the trimmed V and J ends, which lost 5 bases and 3 bases, there was a span of 13 bases. The germline V gene encodes CDR1 SEHNR and CDR2 FQNEAQ (reference sequence). The CDR3 consists of 15 residues. The CDR3 loop reads CASSPGRAYTGELFF. CDR3 DNA: TGTGCCAGCAGCCCCGGACGGGCATACACCGGGGAGCTGTTTTTT.

The chain couples TRBV30 to TRBJ2-3; D is unclear. The germline V gene has CDR1 GTSNPN and CDR2 SVGIG (reference sequence). The length of the CDR3 is 14 residues. V was shortened by 0 bases and J by 2 bases, with 9 bases between the two germline ends. The DNA for the CDR3 is TGTGCCTGGAGTGTAAGTGTCAACACAGATACGCAGTATTTT. As protein: CAWSVSVNTDTQYF.

The chain has TRBV9 and TRBJ2-7; TRBD1 or TRBD2 may be the D gene (6 bases each). Trimming took off 1 base at V and 3 bases at J, with 17 bases between the two ends. The germline CDR1 and CDR2 sequences are SGDLS and YYNGEE. This CDR3 region has 16 residues. Here the CDR3 DNA reads TGTGCCAGCAGCGTACGGAGGGGGGAGAGATACTACGAGCAGTACTTC. It translates to CASSVRRGERYYEQYF.

The V gene is TRBV6-2 or TRBV6-3, the J gene TRBJ2-5; 11 positions match TRBD1. The CDR3 is 16 amino acids. Trimming at V came to 0 bases and at J to 4 bases, leaving 4 bases not matched to a gene. Germline loops: CDR1 MNHEY, CDR2 SVGEGT. The CDR3 reads CASSYSGQGGLETQYF. The DNA of the CDR3 is TGTGCCAGCAGTTACTCGGGACAGGGGGGGTTAGAGACCCAGTACTTC.

This chain links TRBV3-1 (or the pseudogene TRBV3-2) with TRBJ2-7, with D unresolved. V lost 4 bases and J 4 bases, leaving 8 bases between the germline ends. This CDR3 region has 12 residues. CDR1 is LGHDT, CDR2 YNNKEL, per germline (reference sequence). The CDR3 reads CASSLSHYEQYF. The CDR3 DNA reads as TGTGCCAGCAGCCTCAGCCATTACGAGCAGTACTTC.

The chain uses TRBV5-8 and TRBJ1-2; D perhaps matches TRBD1 (5 bases). V was pared by 4 bases and J by 2 bases, with 9 bases between. The CDR3 covers 13 residues. The germline gives CDR1 SGHTS, CDR2 YDEGEE. The CDR3 reads CASSTQGNYGYTF. CDR3 sequence (DNA): TGTGCCAGCAGCACGCAGGGCAACTATGGCTACACCTTC.

The chain uses TRBV7-3 and TRBJ1-6; D remains unclear. Germline CDR1 SGHTA, CDR2 FQGTGA. Between the trimmed V and J ends, which lost 4 bases and 11 bases, there was a span of 15 bases. The CDR3 sequence is 14 residues long. The CDR3 sequence: CASSSNGHKAPLHF. The CDR3, as DNA: TGTGCCAGCAGCTCCAACGGCCACAAAGCACCCCTCCACTTT.

This clone has a single count. This chain links TRBV6-5 with TRBJ2-2; 11 bases fit TRBD2. Germline V gene sequence: CDR1 MNHEY, CDR2 SVGAGI. J was trimmed by 7 bases and V by 6 bases; bases with no gene match: 7. CDR3 size: 15 residues. The CDR3 reads CASRSLAGGGGELFF. The DNA of the CDR3 is TGTGCCAGCAGGTCCCTAGCGGGAGGAGGCGGGGAGCTGTTTTTT.

The V call is TRBV13, the J call TRBJ2-3, with 11 bases fitting TRBD2. V shed 6 bases, J shed 2 bases, and the junction held 13 bases outside the gene matches. Germline V gene sequence: CDR1 PRHDT, CDR2 FYEKMQ (reference sequence). The CDR3 runs 18 residues. The CDR3 loop is CASSSTTGTSGNTDTQYF. Written as DNA, the CDR3 is TGTGCCAGCAGTTCGACAACCGGGACTAGCGGCAACACAGATACGCAGTATTTT.

V is TRBV4-1 and J is TRBJ2-7; 7 bases line up with TRBD1. This CDR3 is built from 15 residues. The ends lost 0 bases at V and 2 bases at J; junction bases unmatched: 4. Germline values: CDR1 MGHRA, CDR2 YSYEKL. The CDR3: CASSQEGQAAYEQYF. The CDR3 DNA reads as TGCGCCAGCAGCCAAGAAGGACAGGCAGCCTACGAGCAGTACTTC.

The chain is built from TRBV13 and TRBJ1-1, with unresolved D. V was shortened by 6 bases and J by 1 base, with 6 bases between the two germline ends. Germline CDR1 is PRHDT and CDR2 is FYEKMQ (reference sequence). The CDR3 has 12 amino acids. The CDR3 loop is CASRQTNTEAFF. The DNA of the CDR3 is TGTGCCAGCAGGCAGACGAACACTGAAGCTTTCTTT.